One and the same sample provided the 5 T cell receptor beta chains below, sequenced in a study of a mutant IDH1 vaccine in newly diagnosed glioma. These TCRs are of unknown antigen specificity. Time point meaning: week 11, during vaccination. In the vaccine, a single dose held 300 ug of the mutant IDH1 20-mer peptide, along with topical imiquimod. Profiled with immunoSEQ multiplex PCR; TCRdb holds only in-frame clones, not every one. The sample lists fewer than 150,000 clones, under 90% seen once, with around 0.61% in the top ten. The input for sequencing was PBMCs, taken from a glioma patient whose treatment included an IDH1 peptide vaccine. Receptors were obtained from a woman aged 45-60 years with glioma.

The rearrangement uses TRBV4-1 and TRBJ1-2; no firm D call. Germline-derived CDR1 and CDR2 are MGHRA and YSYEKL. The CDR3 is 14 residues long. Trimming pared 1 base from V and 2 bases from J, leaving 8 bases between. Here the CDR3 DNA reads TGCGCCAGCAGCCAAGGATCGGGGAACTATGGCTACACCTTC. This sequence encodes CASSQGSGNYGYTF.

This chain connects TRBV5-6 to TRBJ1-4, with D maybe TRBD1 (5 bases). V lost 7 bases and J 7 bases, leaving 29 bases between the germline ends. Germline V gives CDR1 SGHDT, CDR2 YYEEEE. The CDR3 has 18 amino acids. In nucleotides, the CDR3 is TGTGCCAGCGGCGCATTAGCCGGTTTGGGGGGTGGAGGTGAAAAACTGTTTTTT. Its protein product is CASGALAGLGGGGEKLFF.

J is TRBJ1-5 and V is TRBV6-6; D is ambiguous. The V end lost 6 bases, the J end lost 2 bases, and 11 bases lay between the germline ends. Per the germline V gene, CDR1 is MNHNY and CDR2 is SVGAGI (reference sequence). CDR3 length: 14 residues. CDR3: CASSRQERNQPQHF. In DNA form, the CDR3 reads TGTGCCAGCAGCCGTCAGGAGCGCAATCAGCCCCAGCATTTT.

The chain links TRBV2 to TRBJ2-1; tentatively, D is TRBD2 (6 bases). The CDR3 spans 19 residues. Per the germline V gene, CDR1 is SNHLY and CDR2 is FYNNEI. Trimming removed 4 bases at V and 4 bases at J, with 26 bases between. As DNA, the CDR3 is TGTGCCAGCAGTGCTCGGCTACGCCGGATGGGACTGTCTTACAATGAGCAGTTCTTC. This sequence encodes CASSARLRRMGLSYNEQFF.

The CDR3 DNA reads TGTGCCAGCAGCCGCCCCGGACAGGGGTTTGGCTACACCTTC. This sequence encodes CASSRPGQGFGYTF. This sequence joins TRBV11-2 and TRBJ1-2, with 9 bases fitting TRBD1. V gave up 5 bases and J gave up 7 bases; unmatched junction bases: 8. The CDR3 consists of 14 residues. The germline V gene has CDR1 SGHAT and CDR2 FQNNGV.